This T cell receptor (beta chain) was obtained from a study of Ad26.COV2.S vaccination and SARS-CoV-2 variants. Indicated treatment: around 19 received Ad26.COV2.S at low or high dose, single or two shots; roughly five received placebo; per-sample allocation not given. Collection of samples fell on day 63 after the first vaccine or placebo injection. CDR1 SGDLS and CDR2 YYNGEE come from the germline V gene. The CDR3 runs to 16 residues. V was pared by 0 bases and J by 0 bases, with 10 bases between. Libraries were prepared by immunoSEQ multiplex PCR; TCRdb keeps only in-frame clonotypes and omits some of them. The table shows roughly 450,000 clones, with approximately 92% occurring only once.

V and J are TRBV9 and TRBJ1-3, with D perhaps TRBD1 (5 bases). The clonotype was recovered from a person aged 18 to 59 who received the Ad26.COV2.S COVID-19 vaccine or a placebo. The material was peripheral blood, obtained in a trial of Ad26.COV2.S vaccine versus placebo. The CDR3 bases are TGTGCCAGCAGCGTAGGCGGAGGGACCTCTGGAAACACCATATATTTT. It is translated as CASSVGGGTSGNTIYF.